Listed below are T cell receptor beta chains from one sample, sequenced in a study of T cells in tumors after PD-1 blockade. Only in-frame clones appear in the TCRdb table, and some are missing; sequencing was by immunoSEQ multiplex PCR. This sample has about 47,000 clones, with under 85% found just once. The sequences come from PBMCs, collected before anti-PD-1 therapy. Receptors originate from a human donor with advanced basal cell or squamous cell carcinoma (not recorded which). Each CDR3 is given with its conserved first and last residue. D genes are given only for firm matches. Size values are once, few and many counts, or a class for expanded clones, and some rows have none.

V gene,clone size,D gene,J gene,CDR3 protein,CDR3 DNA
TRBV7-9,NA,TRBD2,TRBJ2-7,CASVATGLAGGDAYEQYF,TGTGCCAGCGTCGCAACGGGACTAGCGGGAGGCGACGCCTACGAGCAGTACTTC
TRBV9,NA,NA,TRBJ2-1,CASSSRRYNEQFF,TGTGCCAGCAGCTCTCGACGGTACAATGAGCAGTTCTTC
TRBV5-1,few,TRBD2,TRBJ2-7,CASSLNGGGTYEQYF,TGCGCCAGCAGCTTGAATGGGGGAGGGACCTACGAGCAGTACTTC
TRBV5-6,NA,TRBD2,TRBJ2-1,CASSFGLAGSYNEQFF,TGTGCCAGCAGCTTTGGCCTAGCGGGGTCCTACAATGAGCAGTTCTTC
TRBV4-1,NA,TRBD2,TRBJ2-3,CASAASGGTDTQYF,TGCGCCAGCGCCGCTAGCGGGGGCACAGATACGCAGTATTTT
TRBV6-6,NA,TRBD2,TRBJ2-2,CASRTSGINTGELFF,TGTGCCAGCAGAACTAGCGGCATAAACACCGGGGAGCTGTTTTTT
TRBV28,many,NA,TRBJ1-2,CASSPPDRFYGYTF,TGTGCCAGCAGCCCTCCTGACCGATTCTATGGCTACACCTTC
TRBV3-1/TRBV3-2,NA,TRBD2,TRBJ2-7,CASSQEYAGDYEQYF,TGTGCCAGCAGCCAAGAATACGCGGGGGACTACGAGCAGTACTTC
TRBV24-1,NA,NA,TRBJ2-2,CATSDGRVDTGELFF,TGTGCCACCAGTGATGGCAGGGTGGACACCGGGGAGCTGTTTTTT
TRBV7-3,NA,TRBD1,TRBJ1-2,CASSATGGGYTF,TGTGCCAGCAGCGCCACAGGGGGCGGCTACACCTTC
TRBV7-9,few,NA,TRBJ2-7,CASSGPGRDSWVYEQYF,TGTGCCAGCAGCGGACCGGGTCGGGACTCCTGGGTCTACGAGCAGTACTTC
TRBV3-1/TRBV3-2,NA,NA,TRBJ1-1,CASSQVNTEAFF,TGTGCCAGCAGCCAAGTCAACACTGAAGCTTTCTTT
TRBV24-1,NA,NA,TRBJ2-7,CATSNPPSYEQYF,TGTGCCACCAGTAACCCCCCCTCCTACGAGCAGTACTTC
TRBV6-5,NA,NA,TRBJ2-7,CASSTPTRGQYF,TGTGCCAGCAGTACACCCACTAGGGGGCAGTACTTC
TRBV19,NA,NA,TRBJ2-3,CASSIQGPDTQYF,TGTGCCAGTAGTATCCAGGGCCCAGATACGCAGTATTTT
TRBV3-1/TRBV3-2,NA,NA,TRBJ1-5,CASSIGPTGSNQPQHF,TGTGCCAGCTCTATCGGGCCGACGGGTAGCAATCAGCCCCAGCATTTT
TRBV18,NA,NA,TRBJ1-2,CASSPSKGVVNGYTF,TGTGCCAGCTCACCCAGCAAGGGGGTCGTGAACGGCTACACCTTC
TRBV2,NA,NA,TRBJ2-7,CASLRGDGSYEQYF,TGTGCCAGCCTAAGGGGTGACGGATCCTACGAGCAGTACTTC
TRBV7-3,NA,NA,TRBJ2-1,CASSYSENYNEQFF,TGTGCCAGCAGCTATAGCGAGAACTACAATGAGCAGTTCTTC
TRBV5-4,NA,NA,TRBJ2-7,CASSLAFRDEQYF,TGTGCCAGCAGCTTGGCCTTCAGGGACGAGCAGTACTTC
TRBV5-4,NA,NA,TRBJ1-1,CASSIQGGGTEAFF,TGTGCCAGCAGCATTCAGGGAGGGGGCACTGAAGCTTTCTTT
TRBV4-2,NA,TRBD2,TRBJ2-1,CASSHSGTTNNEQFF,TGTGCCAGCAGCCACTCCGGGACTACGAACAATGAGCAGTTCTTC
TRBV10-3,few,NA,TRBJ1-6,CAISESAVTPTSPLHF,TGTGCCATCAGTGAGTCCGCGGTCACCCCCACTTCACCCCTCCACTTT
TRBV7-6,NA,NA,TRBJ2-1,CASSWNNEQFF,TGTGCCAGCAGCTGGAACAATGAGCAGTTCTTC
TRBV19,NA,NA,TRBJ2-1,CASSWASEQFF,TGTGCCAGTAGTTGGGCGAGTGAGCAGTTCTTC
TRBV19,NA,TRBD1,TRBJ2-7,CASSIEGGTGAYEQYF,TGTGCCAGTAGTATAGAAGGCGGGACAGGGGCCTACGAGCAGTACTTC
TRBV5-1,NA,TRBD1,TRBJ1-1,CASSLGGSEEAFF,TGCGCCAGCAGCTTAGGGGGCTCAGAAGAAGCTTTCTTT
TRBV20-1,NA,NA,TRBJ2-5,CSASGNNQETQYF,TGCAGTGCTAGTGGGAACAATCAAGAGACCCAGTACTTC
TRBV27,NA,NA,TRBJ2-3,CASRRARESSDTQYF,TGTGCCAGCAGACGAGCTCGGGAGTCTTCAGATACGCAGTATTTT
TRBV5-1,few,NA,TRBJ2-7,CASSLGDRTTYEQYF,TGCGCCAGCAGCTTGGGGGACCGTACTACCTACGAGCAGTACTTC
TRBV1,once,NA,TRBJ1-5,CTSSLPQGSNQPQHF,TGCACCAGCAGCCTCCCTCAGGGTAGCAATCAGCCCCAGCATTTT
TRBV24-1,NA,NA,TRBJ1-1,CATSQNTEAFF,TGTGCCACCAGCCAGAACACTGAAGCTTTCTTT
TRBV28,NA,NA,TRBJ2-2,CASSQGYNTGELFF,TGTGCCAGCAGCCAGGGCTATAACACCGGGGAGCTGTTTTTT
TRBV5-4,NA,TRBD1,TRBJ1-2,CASSSDRGYGYTF,TGTGCCAGCAGCTCGGACAGGGGCTATGGCTACACCTTC
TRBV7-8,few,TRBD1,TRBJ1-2,CASSSQGQGYGYTF,TGTGCCAGCAGCTCCCAAGGACAGGGTTATGGCTACACCTTC
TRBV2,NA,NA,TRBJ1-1,CASSSQGGVNTEAFF,TGTGCCAGCAGTTCACAGGGAGGCGTGAACACTGAAGCTTTCTTT
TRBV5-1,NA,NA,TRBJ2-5,CASSQSGQETQYF,TGCGCCAGCAGCCAGTCTGGGCAAGAGACCCAGTACTTC
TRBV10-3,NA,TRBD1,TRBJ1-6,CAIREDTGTGNSPLHF,TGTGCCATCAGAGAAGATACCGGGACAGGGAATTCACCCCTCCACTTT
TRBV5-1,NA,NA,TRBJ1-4,CASSSDTQGEKLFF,TGCGCCAGCAGCTCGGACACACAGGGTGAAAAACTGTTTTTT
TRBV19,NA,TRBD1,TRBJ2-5,CASSQGQGLSKETQYF,TGTGCCAGTAGCCAAGGACAGGGGCTCTCCAAAGAGACCCAGTACTTC
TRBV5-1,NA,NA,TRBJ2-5,CASSLVPSGVGAETQYF,TGCGCCAGCAGCTTGGTACCGTCAGGGGTCGGGGCGGAGACCCAGTACTTC
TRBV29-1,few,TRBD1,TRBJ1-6,CSVRTGFNSPLHF,TGCAGCGTAAGGACAGGGTTTAATTCACCCCTCCACTTT
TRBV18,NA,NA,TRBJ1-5,CASSPLGGSNQPQHF,TGTGCCAGCTCACCTCTAGGGGGGAGCAATCAGCCCCAGCATTTT
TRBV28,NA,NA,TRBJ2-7,CASSLGSLYEQYF,TGTGCCAGCAGTTTAGGCAGTTTGTACGAGCAGTACTTC
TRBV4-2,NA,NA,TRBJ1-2,CASSQPGLAANYGYTF,TGTGCCAGCAGCCAACCGGGATTAGCAGCTAACTATGGCTACACCTTC
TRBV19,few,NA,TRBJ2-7,CASSPSGGGYEQYF,TGTGCCAGTAGTCCATCTGGAGGGGGCTACGAGCAGTACTTC
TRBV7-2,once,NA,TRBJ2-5,CASSSRAGQETQYF,TGTGCCAGCAGCAGCCGGGCAGGGCAAGAGACCCAGTACTTC
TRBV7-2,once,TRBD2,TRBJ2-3,CASSQLTSGASGKQYF,TGTGCCAGCAGCCAACTGACTAGCGGGGCTTCAGGCAAGCAGTATTTT
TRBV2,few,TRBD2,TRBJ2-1,CASSTSGRYNEQFF,TGTGCCAGCTCCACTAGCGGACGATACAATGAGCAGTTCTTC
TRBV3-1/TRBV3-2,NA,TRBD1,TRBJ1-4,CASSQGRQGASEKLFF,TGTGCCAGCAGCCAAGGAAGACAGGGGGCGTCTGAAAAACTGTTTTTT
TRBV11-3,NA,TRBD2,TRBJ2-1,CASSLDGRREGDNEQFF,TGTGCCAGCAGCTTAGATGGGCGGCGGGAGGGGGACAATGAGCAGTTCTTC
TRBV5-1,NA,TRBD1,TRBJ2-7,CASSLQGDHEQYF,TGCGCCAGCAGCCTACAGGGGGATCACGAGCAGTACTTC
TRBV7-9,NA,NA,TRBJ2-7,CASSLVLEGEQYF,TGTGCCAGCAGCTTAGTTTTGGAAGGCGAGCAGTACTTC
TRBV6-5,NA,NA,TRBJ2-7,CASSYSSLGSYEQYF,TGTGCCAGCAGTTACTCGTCCCTCGGCTCCTACGAGCAGTACTTC
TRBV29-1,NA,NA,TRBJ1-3,CSVGEGPGNTIYF,TGCAGCGTTGGAGAGGGACCCGGAAACACCATATATTTT
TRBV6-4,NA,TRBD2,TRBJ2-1,CASALEAGGYNEQFF,TGTGCCAGCGCCCTTGAAGCGGGAGGGTACAATGAGCAGTTCTTC
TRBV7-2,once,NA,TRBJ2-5,CASSRSFQETQYF,TGTGCCAGCAGCAGATCCTTCCAAGAGACCCAGTACTTC
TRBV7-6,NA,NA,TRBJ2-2,CASSLGPGRTGELFF,TGTGCCAGCAGCTTAGGGCCAGGGAGGACCGGGGAGCTGTTTTTT